The next 29 T cell receptor beta chains were all read from a single sample in a study of blood T cell repertoires in COVID-19. Produced via immunoSEQ multiplex PCR; TCRdb's table is partial and in-frame only. The sample has 110,000 to 150,000 clones; 80% are singletons. The specimen sequenced was peripheral blood. These receptors were collected from a man between 65 and 80 years old who had recovered from COVID-19.

This clone appeared a few times. CDR3 in DNA: TGTGCCAGCAGCCCAGGGACTAGCGGGGTCAAAGAGACCCAGTACTTC. Protein product: CASSPGTSGVKETQYF. The chain recombines TRBV4-2 with TRBJ2-5, with TRBD2 matching 13 bases. The V gene end was trimmed by 4 bases and the J gene end by 3 bases; junction bases not matched to a gene: 5. The CDR3 is made up of 16 amino acids. Germline CDR1 and CDR2: LGHNA and YNFKEQ.

The chain joins TRBV18 to TRBJ2-7; 8 bases are a match to TRBD2. The CDR3 is 15 amino acids. The V and J ends lost 6 bases and 4 bases, in that order; junction bases with no gene match: 11. Germline loops: CDR1 KGHSH, CDR2 LQKENI. The CDR3, as DNA: TGTGCCAGCTCGGCCCCCCGAGCGGGAGAATACGAGCAGTACTTC. This codes for CASSAPRAGEYEQYF. Drawing the rest from reference TRBV18 and TRBJ2-7, the complete variable domain is NAGVMQNPRHLVRRRGQEARLRCSPMKGHSHVYWYRQLPEEGLKFMVYLQKENIIDESGMPKERFSAEFPKEGPSILRIQQVVRGDSAAYFCASSAPRAGEYEQYFGPGTRLTVT.

The rearrangement uses TRBV9 and TRBJ1-1, with a weak D call TRBD1 (5 bases). The CDR3 loop spans 14 amino acids. V was cut by 3 bases and J by 4 bases, with 13 bases left in between. Germline CDR1 is SGDLS and CDR2 is YYNGEE. The CDR3 protein is CASSAQRTFTEAFF. The CDR3 DNA reads TGTGCCAGCAGCGCACAGAGGACATTCACTGAAGCTTTCTTT.

This chain connects TRBV4-3 to TRBJ2-1, with 10 positions matching TRBD2. This CDR3 has 18 amino acids. V was clipped by 1 base and J by 2 bases; unmatched bases: 8. CDR1 and CDR2 from the germline V gene are LGHNA and YSLEER. The CDR3 DNA sequence: TGCGCCAGCAGCCAAGGGGCTTTAGCGGGAGGTACCTACAATGAGCAGTTCTTC. This gives the protein CASSQGALAGGTYNEQFF.

There are a few counts of this clone. The chain is built from TRBV19 and TRBJ1-2; TRBD1 is a possible D gene (6 bases). V was pared by 5 bases and J by 6 bases, with 10 bases between. The CDR3 spans 12 residues. Germline assignment: CDR1 LNHDA and CDR2 SQIVND (reference sequence). The CDR3 sequence: CASSSRTDGYTF. The CDR3 nucleotides are TGTGCCAGTAGTTCCCGGACAGATGGCTACACCTTC.

The chain has TRBV29-1 and TRBJ2-7; the D gene is possibly TRBD1 (5 bases). The CDR3 length is 12 residues. V shed 5 bases and J shed 5 bases, with 13 bases lying between them. Germline V gene data show CDR1 as SQVTM and CDR2 as ANQGSEA. Here the CDR3 DNA reads TGCAGCGTTAGGATCAGGGTTGACGAGCAGTACTTC. Its translation is CSVRIRVDEQYF.

The CDR3 DNA sequence: TGTGCCAGCAGTGATCCTCAAGACAGGGCTGGCTACACCTTC. Translated: CASSDPQDRAGYTF. The chain combines TRBV25-1 with TRBJ1-2, with 7 bases lining up with TRBD1. V shed 3 bases and J 7 bases; nucleotides not matched to a gene: 8. The CDR3 loop spans 14 amino acids. In germline, CDR1 is MGHDK, CDR2 SYGVNS.

As DNA, the CDR3 is TGTGCCATCGAGGACAGTCGCACCGGGGAGCTGTTTTTT. Residues: CAIEDSRTGELFF. The chain uses TRBV10-3 and TRBJ2-2; maybe TRBD1 (6 bases). Germline-derived CDR1 and CDR2 are ENHRY and SYGVKD. This CDR3 is 13 amino acids long. V was trimmed by 8 bases and J by 4 bases, leaving 11 bases between them.

V is TRBV7-9 and J is TRBJ1-6; TRBD1 matches 8 bases. Germline CDR1 SEHNR, CDR2 FQNEAQ (reference sequence). This CDR3 is 15 amino acids long. Trimming cost V 4 bases and J 5 bases; bases outside gene matches: 4. DNA of the CDR3: TGTGCCAGCAGCTACTGGACAGGGAATAATTCACCCCTCCACTTT. Its protein product is CASSYWTGNNSPLHF.

The J gene is TRBJ1-3, the V gene TRBV19, with 8 bases that match TRBD1. Germline V gene sequence: CDR1 LNHDA, CDR2 SQIVND (reference sequence). This CDR3 is built from 14 residues. With V trimmed by 5 bases and J by 7 bases, 7 bases remained unmatched. CDR3 in DNA: TGTGCCAGTAGTCCAGACAGGGGTCGGAACACCATATATTTT. Its protein product is CASSPDRGRNTIYF.

This clone appeared once. The genes are TRBV7-9 and TRBJ2-7, with 9 bases fitting TRBD1. Germline trimming cut 5 bases from V and 3 bases from J; bases unmatched to any gene: 5. The CDR3 is 14 residues long. Germline V gene data show CDR1 as SEHNR and CDR2 as FQNEAQ (reference sequence). CDR3 sequence reads: CASSRWDRDYEQYF. CDR3 sequence (DNA): TGTGCCAGCAGCCGCTGGGACAGGGACTACGAGCAGTACTTC.

J is TRBJ2-2 and V is TRBV7-9; D is uncertain. Germline lookup yields CDR1 SEHNR and CDR2 FQNEAQ (reference sequence). The CDR3 has 16 residues. Trimming left V 4 bases short and J 1 base short, with 13 bases between. CDR3 coding DNA: TGTGCCAGCAGCTATACCCGGCGGCAGAACACCGGGGAGCTGTTTTTT. Translating gives CASSYTRRQNTGELFF. Combining the CDR3 with reference TRBV7-9 and TRBJ2-2 gives the whole variable domain DTGVSQNPRHKITKRGQNVTFRCDPISEHNRLYWYRQTLGQGPEFLTYFQNEAQLEKSRLLSDRFSAERPKGSFSTLEIQRTEQGDSAMYLCASSYTRRQNTGELFFGEGSRLTVL.

The chain employs TRBV7-9 and TRBJ2-3; TRBD2 might be the D (6 bases). The CDR3 consists of 16 residues. Germline loops: CDR1 SEHNR, CDR2 FQNEAQ (reference sequence). V was shortened by 2 bases and J by 6 bases, with 18 bases between the two germline ends. The CDR3 reads CASSLLEAGGRDTQYF. The DNA for the CDR3 is TGTGCCAGCAGCTTACTCGAGGCCGGGGGTCGGGATACGCAGTATTTT.

This chain uses TRBV5-6 with TRBJ2-7; D is undetermined. This CDR3 region has 13 residues. The germline V and J ends were trimmed by 4 bases and 6 bases, with 14 bases remaining between them. Germline V gives CDR1 SGHDT, CDR2 YYEEEE. The chain's CDR3 is CASSPVFLGEQYF. The CDR3 coding sequence is TGTGCCAGCAGCCCGGTTTTTCTTGGCGAGCAGTACTTC.

The sample holds a few counts of this clone. The genes are TRBV14 and TRBJ1-1, with D possibly matching TRBD1 (6 bases). Trimming took 8 bases from V and 0 from J, leaving 22 bases between them. This CDR3 has 17 amino acids. CDR1 SGHDN and CDR2 FVKESK come from the germline V gene. CDR3 in amino acids: CASSPGTTHLLNTEAFF. For the CDR3, the DNA is TGTGCCAGCTCTCCCGGGACAACCCATCTCCTGAACACTGAAGCTTTCTTT.

The J gene is TRBJ1-6, the V gene TRBV29-1; 8 bases agree with TRBD1. Germline CDR1 SQVTM, CDR2 ANQGSEA. V dropped 4 bases and J dropped 10; count of bases not matched to a gene: 6. The CDR3 is 13 amino acids. The CDR3 is CSVGIGTGSPLHF. In DNA form, the CDR3 reads TGCAGCGTTGGAATAGGGACAGGATCACCCCTCCACTTT. Full variable domain (remainder filled in from reference TRBV29-1 and TRBJ1-6): SAVISQKPSRDICQRGTSLTIQCQVDSQVTMMFWYRQQPGQSLTLIATANQGSEATYESGFVIDKFPISRPNLTFSTLTVSNMSPEDSSIYLCSVGIGTGSPLHFGNGTRLTVT.

This clone was observed a few times. The chain combines TRBV10-3 with TRBJ1-1; D may be TRBD1 (5 bases). The CDR3 extends over 11 amino acids. Germline V gene sequence: CDR1 ENHRY, CDR2 SYGVKD. Trimming removed 2 bases at V and 11 bases at J, with 9 bases between. CDR3 DNA: TGTGCCATCAGTGAGGCAGGGCAGGCTTTCTTT. Translation gives CAISEAGQAFF.

This chain connects TRBV25-1 to TRBJ2-7, with 8 nucleotides matching TRBD1. This CDR3 is 14 amino acids long. The germline gives CDR1 MGHDK, CDR2 SYGVNS. V trimming: 3 bases; J trimming: 0 bases; junction bases outside the gene matches: 1. CDR3 nucleotide sequence: TGTGCCAGCAGTGATCAGGGGGCCTCCTACGAGCAGTACTTC. The encoded protein is CASSDQGASYEQYF.

The V and J genes are TRBV13 and TRBJ2-1, with TRBD1 identical over 7 bases. The CDR3 has 14 residues. V shed 4 bases, J shed 7 bases, and the junction held 7 bases outside the gene matches. Germline V gene lookup returns CDR1 PRHDT and CDR2 FYEKMQ (reference sequence). The CDR3 region is CASSYQTGLNEQFF. Here the CDR3 DNA reads TGTGCCAGCAGCTATCAGACAGGGCTTAATGAGCAGTTCTTC.

V usage is TRBV7-9 and J usage is TRBJ2-1; D is undetermined. Germline CDR1 reads SEHNR; CDR2 reads FQNEAQ (reference sequence). This CDR3 has 13 amino acids. V was pared by 1 base and J by 3 bases, with 4 bases between. As DNA, the CDR3 is TGTGCCAGCAGCTTAGACTACTACAATGAGCAGTTCTTC. Translated, it gives CASSLDYYNEQFF.

In nucleotides, the CDR3 is TGTGCCAGCAGCACCGTCCCCCCAGGGAGCAATCAGCCCCAGCATTTT. Encoded protein: CASSTVPPGSNQPQHF. J is TRBJ1-5 and V is TRBV5-5; TRBD1 might be the D (5 bases). Germline lookup yields CDR1 SGHKS and CDR2 YYEKEE (reference sequence). The length of the CDR3 is 16 residues. Trimming removed 4 bases from V and 1 base from J, with 15 bases in between. The entire variable domain, with the rest obtained from reference TRBV5-5 and TRBJ1-5, is as follows: DAGVTQSPTHLIKTRGQQVTLRCSPISGHKSVSWYQQVLGQGPQFIFQYYEKEERGRGNFPDRFSARQFPNYSSELNVNALLLGDSALYLCASSTVPPGSNQPQHFGDGTRLSIL.

J is TRBJ2-7 and V is TRBV12-5; 7 nucleotides align to TRBD2. The trim removed 6 bases at V and 7 bases at J, leaving 9 bases unmatched. Germline-derived CDR1 and CDR2 are LGHNT and FRNRAP. This CDR3 is 13 amino acids long. CDR3 DNA sequence: TGTGCTAGTGGCAAGGACGGCGGGGGAGAGCAGTACTTC. This gives the protein CASGKDGGGEQYF. The variable domain in full, with the rest retrieved from reference TRBV12-5 and TRBJ2-7, is DARVTQTPRHKVTEMGQEVTMRCQPILGHNTVFWYRQTMMQGLELLAYFRNRAPLDDSGMPKDRFSAEMPDATLATLKIQPSEPRDSAVYFCASGKDGGGEQYFGPGTRLTVT.

This rearrangement joins TRBV3-1 (or the pseudogene TRBV3-2) to TRBJ2-5, with 9 bases aligning to TRBD1. CDR1 is LGHDT, CDR2 YNNKEL, per germline (reference sequence). The CDR3 length is 15 residues. The ends lost 4 bases at V and 0 bases at J; junction bases unmatched: 3. The CDR3 nucleotides read TGTGCCAGCAGCCGAGGACAGGGGTACCAAGAGACCCAGTACTTC. Its translation is CASSRGQGYQETQYF.

The rearrangement links TRBV2 to TRBJ2-1, with D perhaps TRBD1 (6 bases). Per the germline V gene, CDR1 is SNHLY and CDR2 is FYNNEI. The CDR3 has 16 residues. V lost 0 bases and J 3 bases, leaving 12 bases between the germline ends. CDR3 amino acids: CASSEAARGFYNEQFF. The CDR3 DNA sequence: TGTGCCAGCAGTGAAGCTGCCAGGGGATTCTACAATGAGCAGTTCTTC.

J is TRBJ2-3 and V is TRBV5-1; TRBD2 aligns across 10 bases. The CDR3 spans 13 residues. Germline CDR1 and CDR2: SGHRS and YFSETQ. The ends lost 7 bases at V and 7 bases at J; junction bases unmatched: 6. CDR3 loop: CASGGTSENTQYF. The CDR3 nucleotides are TGCGCCAGCGGGGGGACTAGCGAAAATACGCAGTATTTT.

The chain couples TRBV10-1 to TRBJ2-1; 9 bases match TRBD2. This CDR3 has 16 residues. The V segment lost 1 base and the J segment 6 bases; nucleotides outside the gene matches: 7. CDR1 is WNHNN and CDR2 is SYGVQD in the germline V gene (reference sequence). The CDR3 nucleotides read TGCGCCAGCAGTGAGTACGGGCTAGCGGGGTCCAATGAGCAGTTCTTC. Protein sequence: CASSEYGLAGSNEQFF.

CDR3 coding DNA: TGTGCCAGCAGTTACTCGCAGGGTTACGAGCAGTACTTC. This translates into CASSYSQGYEQYF. The chain has TRBV6-5 and TRBJ2-7; possible D gene TRBD1, 5 bases. The CDR3 covers 13 residues. Germline V CDR1 and CDR2: MNHEY, SVGAGI. Trimming shortened V by 0 bases and J by 4 bases, and 7 bases separated the two germline ends.

The CDR3 protein is CASNGGTGELFF. The CDR3, as DNA: TGTGCCAGCAACGGGGGGACCGGGGAGCTGTTTTTT. V usage is TRBV2 and J usage is TRBJ2-2; TRBD2 agrees at 7 bases. This CDR3 comprises 12 residues. J was trimmed by 5 bases and V by 7 bases; bases with no gene match: 1. Per germline, CDR1 SNHLY and CDR2 FYNNEI.

This sequence joins TRBV19 and TRBJ1-2; 7 bases fit TRBD1. After removal of 5 bases from V and 2 bases from J, the junction contained 17 bases not matched to a gene. CDR3 size: 18 residues. From germline, CDR1 is LNHDA and CDR2 SQIVND (reference sequence). In DNA, the CDR3 is TGTGCCAGTAGTGAACTACAGGGGTACAGCGTCGTAAACTATGGCTACACCTTC. Translated, it gives CASSELQGYSVVNYGYTF.